These 2 T cell receptor beta chains were sequenced from one sample in a study of T-cell memory formation after mild COVID-19. TCRdb called the 5' RACE reads again in MiXCR, with one record for every CDR3 protein. The sample has fewer than 350,000 distinct CDR3 sequences, over 11% seen once. The sample consisted of PBMCs or a T cell subset sorted from them (not recorded which). These TCRs come from a man aged 18 to 35 who had mild COVID-19 (a few samples of this study predate the infection). Cell type and time point are not known.

J is TRBJ1-1 and V is TRBV7-2; D is perhaps TRBD1 (5 bases). Germline V lookup: CDR1 SGHTA, CDR2 FQGNSA. The CDR3 sequence is 13 residues long. V was shortened by 2 bases and J by 10 bases, with 14 bases between the two germline ends. CDR3 DNA: TGTGCCAGCAGCTTATTAGGGTCAGGGTCAGCTTTCTTT. This encodes CASSLLGSGSAFF. The entire variable domain, with the rest obtained from reference TRBV7-2 and TRBJ1-1, is as follows: GAGVSQSPSNKVTEKGKDVELRCDPISGHTALYWYRQSLGQGLEFLIYFQGNSAPDKSGLPSDRFSAERTGGSVSTLTIQRTQQEDSAVYLCASSLLGSGSAFFGQGTRLTVV.

This clonotype was observed many times. This chain connects TRBV7-9 to TRBJ2-2; tentative D call: TRBD1 (5 bases). This CDR3 is 11 amino acids long. Germline V gene data show CDR1 as SEHNR and CDR2 as FQNEAQ (reference sequence). V shed 11 bases and J shed 6 bases, with 10 bases lying between them. The CDR3 sequence is CAGAVAGELFF. Written as DNA, the CDR3 is TGTGCCGGGGCCGTAGCCGGGGAGCTGTTTTTT.